This T cell receptor (beta chain) was identified during a study of T cell changes during pregnancy in multiple sclerosis. Germline CDR1 is MNHEY and CDR2 is SVGAGI. There are 16 residues in the CDR3. The ends were cut back, 2 bases at V and 4 bases at J, with 15 bases in the middle. Clones were read by immunoSEQ multiplex PCR, and TCRdb kept only the in-frame ones, dropping some. Among about 49,000 clones, around 91% were seen once, and the ten largest hold about 5.1%. Sequences were derived from peripheral blood, sampled after pregnancy. V gene TRBV6-5 combines with J gene TRBJ1-5; possible D gene TRBD1, 5 bases. The receptor comes from a female donor in good health, enrolled as a control in a pregnancy study. For the CDR3, the DNA is TGTGCCAGCAGTTACGTCGGGCCAGGGCAGAATCAGCCCCAGCATTTT. It yields the protein CASSYVGPGQNQPQHF.